The source of this T cell receptor (beta chain) is a study of post-analysis software for immune sequencing data. Carried by the TCR beta cDNA libraries were unique molecular identifiers. The source material, about 0.95 to 11 million T cells, gave rise to 450,000 to 550,000 cDNA molecules. In TCRdb, the PCR reads were re-called with MiXCR into one record per CDR3 protein. The sample contains 350,000 to 450,000 distinct CDR3 sequences, approximately 38% of which appear only once. Trimming left V 4 bases short and J 10 bases short, with 14 bases between. Germline V gives CDR1 SGHTA, CDR2 FQGNSA. The CDR3 is 12 amino acids. Only a few counts were recorded for this clonotype. Its antigen is as yet unknown. General observations from the study: Included in a set of roughly five TRBV segments more frequent in patients than controls were TRBV5-6, TRBV5-1 and TRBV20-1. Versus controls, multiple sclerosis patients showed significantly lower diversity (normalized Chao1).

This clonotype was obtained from a girl aged 2-10 years with multiple sclerosis. The specimen sequenced was blood. V gene TRBV7-2 combines with J gene TRBJ2-7, with D uncertain. The CDR3 coding sequence is TGTGCCAGCAGCTCCGACCTTGAGCCCCAGTACTTC. Translation gives CASSSDLEPQYF.